These T cell receptor beta chains were read from a single sample in a study of T-cell reconstitution after alpha-beta-depleted transplantation in children. Each CDR3 protein is one row after TCRdb ran MiXCR on the PCR reads. Here the sample spans 250,000 to 400,000 distinct CDR3 sequences, 20% to 30% being singletons. Sequences were derived from PBMCs, mostly from graft donor cells, sampled 180 days after TCRalphabeta/CD19-depleted stem cell transplant. The receptors come from a male patient between 5 and 17 years old who had a stem cell transplant for acute lymphoblastic leukemia, so the T cells may come from the graft donor. Each CDR3 is given with its conserved first and last residue. Fields, in order: J gene, D gene, clone size, V gene, CDR3 DNA, CDR3 protein. A D gene is named only where the DNA matches it firmly. Where a row states a size, it is once, few, many or the class of an expanded clone; other rows omit it.

TRBJ2-7	TRBD1	-	TRBV5-1	TGCGCCAGCAGCTCCCGCAAACGGGGGACAGGGGACTACGAGCAGTACTTC	CASSSRKRGTGDYEQYF
TRBJ1-2	-	-	TRBV15	TGTGCCACCAGACCCGAATCGAGCCTTTCTAACTATGGCTACACCTTC	CATRPESSLSNYGYTF
TRBJ2-6	-	few	TRBV25-1	TGTGCCAGCAGTGAATGGAGACAGCCGGCGGGGGCCAACGTCCTGACTTTC	CASSEWRQPAGANVLTF
TRBJ2-5	TRBD2	-	TRBV3-1	TGTGCCAGCAGCCAAGGATTCGTTTTGGCGGGAGCAGTCCAAGAGACCCAGTACTTC	CASSQGFVLAGAVQETQYF
TRBJ2-2	-	-	TRBV14	TGTGCCAGCAGCCAAGAGCGCCCCGGGGAGCTGTTTTTT	CASSQERPGELFF
TRBJ2-7	TRBD1	few	TRBV13	TGTGCCAGCAGCGCGACCGGGACAGGGGGCGGTGTAACGTCCTACGAGCAGTACTTC	CASSATGTGGGVTSYEQYF
TRBJ2-7	-	few	TRBV15	TGTGCCACCAGCAGAGATCGACCGGCAGCCGAGCAGTACTTC	CATSRDRPAAEQYF
TRBJ2-1	-	-	TRBV27	TGTGCCAGCGGCTTTAGGAGGCGCCACTCCTACAATGAGCAGTTCTTC	CASGFRRRHSYNEQFF
TRBJ1-3	-	-	TRBV7-9	TGTGCCAGCAGCCCGGGGGATAGGGTCTCTGGAAACACCATATATTTT	CASSPGDRVSGNTIYF
TRBJ2-3	TRBD1	-	TRBV12-3/TRBV12-4	TGTGCCAGCACCTCGACAGGGGTGGGGGACACAGATACGCAGTATTTT	CASTSTGVGDTDTQYF
TRBJ2-2	TRBD1	few	TRBV5-1	TGCGCCAGCAGCTTGACTGTCGGGACAGGGGACGGGGAGCTGTTTTTT	CASSLTVGTGDGELFF
TRBJ2-5	TRBD2	few	TRBV7-9	TGTGCCAGCAGCTTGGGTCCTAGCGGGAGCCAAGAGACCCAGTACTTC	CASSLGPSGSQETQYF
TRBJ2-1	-	few	TRBV7-8	TGTGCCAGCAGCTCGGCCGAAGATGCCGATGAGCAGTTCTTC	CASSSAEDADEQFF
TRBJ1-1	TRBD1	few	TRBV25-1	TGTGCCAGCGGACAGGGGAGGACTGAAGCTTTCTTT	CASGQGRTEAFF
TRBJ1-5	-	-	TRBV12-3/TRBV12-4	TGTGCCAGCACAGGGACCAGGGTCCAGCCCCAGCATTTT	CASTGTRVQPQHF
TRBJ2-7	-	-	TRBV5-1	TGCGCCAGCAGCTTGGGACTTTCCTTCTCCTACGAGCAGTACTTC	CASSLGLSFSYEQYF
TRBJ2-2	TRBD1	few	TRBV20-1	TGCAGTGCTTCACCGGGACAGGGGAACACCGGGGAGCTGTTTTTT	CSASPGQGNTGELFF
TRBJ2-1	-	-	TRBV7-9	TGTGCCAGCATCCTAGGGGCGGGGAATTATGAGCAGTTCTTC	CASILGAGNYEQFF
TRBJ2-1	-	-	TRBV6-5	TGTGCCAGCAGTTACTCTGGAGCAGCCAACAATGAGCAGTTCTTC	CASSYSGAANNEQFF
TRBJ2-2	-	many	TRBV5-1	TGCGCCAGCAGCTTGGGTCGGGAGAGTGCCGGGGAGCTGTTTTTT	CASSLGRESAGELFF
TRBJ2-3	-	-	TRBV4-1	TGCGCCAGCAGCCAAGTATGGACCGACACAGATACGCAGTATTTT	CASSQVWTDTDTQYF
TRBJ2-2	-	-	TRBV4-2	TGTGCCAGCAGCCAAGGGACTCCCAACACCGGGGAGCTGTTTTTT	CASSQGTPNTGELFF
TRBJ2-1	TRBD2	-	TRBV5-1	TGCGCCACCTCGCTCCTGGTTCCGGGACTAGCAGGTGAGCAGTTCTTC	CATSLLVPGLAGEQFF
TRBJ1-1	TRBD1	few	TRBV27	TGTGCCAGCCCGGGGGGGCAGGGGGCTGAGGAAGCTTTCTTT	CASPGGQGAEEAFF
TRBJ2-1	-	few	TRBV15	TGTGCCACCAGCAGAGATCGTTCCGTATACTCCTACAATGAGCAGTTCTTC	CATSRDRSVYSYNEQFF
TRBJ2-7	-	-	TRBV5-6	TGTGCCAGCAGGGATTGGCTCTCTTACGAGCAGTACTTC	CASRDWLSYEQYF
TRBJ2-7	TRBD2	few	TRBV5-5	TGTGCCAGCAGACAGACGGCGACTAGCGGGAGACCCTCCTACGAGCAGTACTTC	CASRQTATSGRPSYEQYF
TRBJ1-2	-	medium-sized	TRBV7-9	TGTGCCAGCAGGGCCAGTACCTATGGCTACACCTTC	CASRASTYGYTF
TRBJ2-7	-	few	TRBV12-3/TRBV12-4	TGTGCCAGCACCAACGGACTGCAAACCTACGAGCAGTACTTC	CASTNGLQTYEQYF
TRBJ2-1	-	few	TRBV5-1	TGCGCCAGCAGCTTGGGGCGGGCCCAGTTCTTC	CASSLGRAQFF
TRBJ2-5	TRBD1	many	TRBV5-1	TGCGCCAGCACCTTAACCGCAGGGGGCGTCAGTGAGACCCAGTACTTC	CASTLTAGGVSETQYF
TRBJ2-7	TRBD2	-	TRBV7-2	TGTGCCAGCAGCCCCCCGGGACTAGCGGGAGGGCTCGAGCAGTACTTC	CASSPPGLAGGLEQYF
TRBJ2-1	-	-	TRBV7-6	TGTGCCAGCAGCCCGGTGGACAGGGAGGGGCAGTTCTTC	CASSPVDREGQFF
TRBJ2-5	-	-	TRBV5-1	TGCGCCAGCAGCTTGAGGGACCCACACGGGACCCAGTACTTC	CASSLRDPHGTQYF
TRBJ2-1	TRBD2	-	TRBV5-1	TGCGCCAGCAGCTTGGGCCTTTTAGCGGGAGGGCGTAGTGAGCAGTTCTTC	CASSLGLLAGGRSEQFF
TRBJ2-5	TRBD2	-	TRBV7-9	TGTGCCAGCAGGCAGTGGGAGGGCCCCCAAGAGACCCAGTACTTC	CASRQWEGPQETQYF
TRBJ1-2	-	-	TRBV12-3/TRBV12-4	TGTGCCAGCAGCTTCCGGGCCATCCCCTCGAGTGGCTACACCTTC	CASSFRAIPSSGYTF
TRBJ2-5	-	few	TRBV20-1	TGCAGTGCTAGCTCAGGGCAAGAGACCCAGTACTTC	CSASSGQETQYF
TRBJ2-1	-	few	TRBV20-1	TGCAGTGCTAACCGGGACCTTAAGGGCGATGAGCAGTTCTTC	CSANRDLKGDEQFF
TRBJ2-7	TRBD2	-	TRBV10-1	TGCGCCAGCAGTAACACCGGGACTAGCGGATACGAGCAGTACTTC	CASSNTGTSGYEQYF